This T cell receptor beta chain appears in the sequencing data of a study of human T cells and chemical hapten exposure. At the level of the study: Diphenylcyclopropenone doses were given weekly to the scalps of patients across the approximately 24-week study.

The V and J ends lost 7 bases and 2 bases respectively, with 9 bases between them. This CDR3 is built from 13 residues. Sample time point: patch test 1, 2 weeks after DPC sensitization. Documented treatment: therapeutic diphenylcyclopropenone sensitization with weekly scalp DPC. On this clonotype: Its antigen remains unidentified.

Individual cDNA molecules in this library carried unique molecular identifiers. TCRdb reanalysed the RACE reads using MiXCR and keeps one entry per CDR3 protein. The table lists 380,000 or so distinct CDR3 sequences, around 5% of them singletons, with 2% to 2.5% in the top ten. General study results and limits: Among TCRs, those above 1 in 1000 frequency were unaffected by DPC sensitization. Patch test score showed a positive correlation with PT1 expanded TCR counts.

This clonotype was obtained from a woman in her fifties or sixties with alopecia areata. Some clones in this sample may be carry-over from other donors' samples. The rearrangement links TRBV12-3 or TRBV12-4 to TRBJ1-3, with D perhaps matching TRBD1 (5 bases). The source was whole blood, collected in connection with sensitization to the hapten diphenylcyclopropenone (DPC). The CDR3 region has the DNA TGTGCCAGCATCCGGGACCCTGGAAACACCATATATTTT. This sequence encodes CASIRDPGNTIYF.